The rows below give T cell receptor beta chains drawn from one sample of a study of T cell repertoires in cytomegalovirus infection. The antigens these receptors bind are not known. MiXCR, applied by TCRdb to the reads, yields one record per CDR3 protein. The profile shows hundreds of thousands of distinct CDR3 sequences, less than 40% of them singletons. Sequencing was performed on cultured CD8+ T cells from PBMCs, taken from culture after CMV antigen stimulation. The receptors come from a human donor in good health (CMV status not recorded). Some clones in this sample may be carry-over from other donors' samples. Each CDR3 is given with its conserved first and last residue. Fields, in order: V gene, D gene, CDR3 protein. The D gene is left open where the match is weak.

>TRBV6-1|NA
CASSQKMGGTEAFF
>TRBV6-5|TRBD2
CASSYSDPAGSTDTQYF
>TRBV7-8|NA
CATEIGAEQFF
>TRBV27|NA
CASSLDKASYNEQFF
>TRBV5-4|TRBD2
CASSLGGSLLTF
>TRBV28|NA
CASWQANEKLFF
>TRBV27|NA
CASSPYRVADTQYF
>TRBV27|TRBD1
CASSLGQGARGYGYTF
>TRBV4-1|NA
CASSQEFQGYSNQPQHF
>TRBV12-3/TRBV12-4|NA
CASSLDTRSYNEQFF
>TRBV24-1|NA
CATYGVHSYEQYF
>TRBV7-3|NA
CASSLATGYTEAFF
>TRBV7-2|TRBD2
CASRVIAGVNEQFF
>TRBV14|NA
CASSQEGEYSTDTQYF
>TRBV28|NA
CASSFWAGPISGNTIYF